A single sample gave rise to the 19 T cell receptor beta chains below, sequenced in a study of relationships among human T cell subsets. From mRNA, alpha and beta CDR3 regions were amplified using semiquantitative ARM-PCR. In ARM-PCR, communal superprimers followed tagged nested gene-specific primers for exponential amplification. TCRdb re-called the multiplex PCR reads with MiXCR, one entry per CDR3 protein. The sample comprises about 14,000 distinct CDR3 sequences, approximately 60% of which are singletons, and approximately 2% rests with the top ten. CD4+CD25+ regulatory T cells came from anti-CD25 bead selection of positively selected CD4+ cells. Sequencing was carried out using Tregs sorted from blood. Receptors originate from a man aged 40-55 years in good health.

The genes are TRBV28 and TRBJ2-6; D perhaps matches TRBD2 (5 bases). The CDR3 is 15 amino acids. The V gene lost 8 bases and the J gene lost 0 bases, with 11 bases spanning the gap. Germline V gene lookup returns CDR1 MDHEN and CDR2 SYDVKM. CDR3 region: CASGGPASGANVLTF. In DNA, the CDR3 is TGTGCCAGCGGCGGGCCAGCCTCTGGGGCCAACGTCCTGACTTTC. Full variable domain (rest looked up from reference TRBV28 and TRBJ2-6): DVKVTQSSRYLVKRTGEKVFLECVQDMDHENMFWYRQDPGLGLRLIYFSYDVKMKEKGDIPEGYSVSREKKERFSLILESASTNQTSMYLCASGGPASGANVLTFGAGSRLTVL.

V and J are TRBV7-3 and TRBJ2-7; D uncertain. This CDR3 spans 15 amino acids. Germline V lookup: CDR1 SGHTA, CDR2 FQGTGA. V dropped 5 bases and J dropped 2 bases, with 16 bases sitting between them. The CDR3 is CASSPRGSRPYEQYF. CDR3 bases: TGTGCCAGCAGCCCTCGTGGTAGCCGCCCCTACGAGCAGTACTTC.

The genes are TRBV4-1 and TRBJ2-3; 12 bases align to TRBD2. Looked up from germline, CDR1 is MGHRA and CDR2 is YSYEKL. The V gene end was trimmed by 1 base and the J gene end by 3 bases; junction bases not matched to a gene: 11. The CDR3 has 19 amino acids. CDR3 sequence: CASSQARPSGGAGTDTQYF. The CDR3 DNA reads TGCGCCAGCAGCCAAGCCCGCCCTAGCGGGGGGGCAGGTACAGATACGCAGTATTTT.

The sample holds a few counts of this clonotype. The DNA of the CDR3 is TGTGCCAGCACCAGGGACAGGTGGACCTACAATGAGCAGTTCTTC. Its protein is CASTRDRWTYNEQFF. This chain joins TRBV6-1 and TRBJ2-1; 8 nucleotides align to TRBD1. The germline CDR1 and CDR2 sequences are MNHNS and SASEGT. CDR3 length: 15 residues. V was clipped by 7 bases and J by 2 bases; unmatched bases: 7.

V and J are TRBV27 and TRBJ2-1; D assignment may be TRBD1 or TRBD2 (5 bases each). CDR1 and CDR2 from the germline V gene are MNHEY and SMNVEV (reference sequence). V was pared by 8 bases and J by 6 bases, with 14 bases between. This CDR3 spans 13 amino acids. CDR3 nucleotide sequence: TGTGCCAGCGGAGGCAGGGAGCGCAATGAGCAGTTCTTC. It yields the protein CASGGRERNEQFF.

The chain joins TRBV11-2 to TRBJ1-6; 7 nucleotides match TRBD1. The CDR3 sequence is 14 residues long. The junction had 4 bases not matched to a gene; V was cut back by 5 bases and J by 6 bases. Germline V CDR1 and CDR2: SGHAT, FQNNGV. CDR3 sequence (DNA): TGTGCCAGCAGCCTACAGGGGCTTAATTCACCCCTCCACTTT. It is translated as CASSLQGLNSPLHF.

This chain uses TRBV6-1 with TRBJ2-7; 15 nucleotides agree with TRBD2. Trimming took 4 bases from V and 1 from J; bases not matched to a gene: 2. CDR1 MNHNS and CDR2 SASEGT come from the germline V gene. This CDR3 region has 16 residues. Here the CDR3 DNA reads TGTGCCAGCAGTGGCGGGACTAGCGGGGGGTCCTACGAGCAGTACTTC. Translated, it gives CASSGGTSGGSYEQYF.

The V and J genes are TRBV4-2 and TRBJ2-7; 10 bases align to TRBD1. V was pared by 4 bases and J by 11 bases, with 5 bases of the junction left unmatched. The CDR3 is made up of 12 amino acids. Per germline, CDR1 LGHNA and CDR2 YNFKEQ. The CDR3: CASSLGQGVKYF. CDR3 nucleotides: TGTGCCAGCAGCCTAGGACAGGGGGTAAAGTACTTC.

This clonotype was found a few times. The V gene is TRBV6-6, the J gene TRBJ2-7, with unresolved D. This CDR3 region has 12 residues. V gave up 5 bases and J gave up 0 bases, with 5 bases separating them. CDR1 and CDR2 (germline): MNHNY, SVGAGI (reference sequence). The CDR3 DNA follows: TGTGCCAGCAGTAAGGACTCCTACGAGCAGTACTTC. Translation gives CASSKDSYEQYF.

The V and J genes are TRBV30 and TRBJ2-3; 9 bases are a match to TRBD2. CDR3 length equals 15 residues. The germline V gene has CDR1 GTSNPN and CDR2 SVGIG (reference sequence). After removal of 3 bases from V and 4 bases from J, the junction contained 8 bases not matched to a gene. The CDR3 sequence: CAWRSGLAGSDTQYF. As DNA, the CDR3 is TGTGCCTGGAGAAGTGGGCTAGCGGGGTCAGATACGCAGTATTTT. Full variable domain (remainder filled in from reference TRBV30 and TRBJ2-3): SQTIHQWPATLVQPVGSPLSLECTVEGTSNPNLYWYRQAAGRGLQLLFYSVGIGQISSEVPQNLSASRPQDRQFILSSKKLLLSDSGFYLCAWRSGLAGSDTQYFGPGTRLTVL.

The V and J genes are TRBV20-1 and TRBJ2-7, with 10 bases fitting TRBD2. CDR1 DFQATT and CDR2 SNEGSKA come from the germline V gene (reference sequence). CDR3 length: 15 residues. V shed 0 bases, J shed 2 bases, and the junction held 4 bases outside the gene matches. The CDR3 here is CSARDRLAGAYEQYF. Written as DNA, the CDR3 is TGCAGTGCTAGAGATCGTCTAGCGGGGGCCTACGAGCAGTACTTC.

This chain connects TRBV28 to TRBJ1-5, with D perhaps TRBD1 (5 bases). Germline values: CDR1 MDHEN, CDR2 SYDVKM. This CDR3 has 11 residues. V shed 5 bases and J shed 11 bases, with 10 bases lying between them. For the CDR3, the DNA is TGTGCCAGCAGTATAACAGGTTCCCAGCATTTT. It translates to CASSITGSQHF.

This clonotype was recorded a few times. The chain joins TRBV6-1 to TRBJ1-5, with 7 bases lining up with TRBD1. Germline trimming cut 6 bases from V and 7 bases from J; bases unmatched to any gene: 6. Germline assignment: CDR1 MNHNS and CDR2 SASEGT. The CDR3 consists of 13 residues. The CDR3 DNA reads TGTGCCAGCAGCGCACAGGGGAAACAGCCCCAGCATTTT. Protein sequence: CASSAQGKQPQHF.

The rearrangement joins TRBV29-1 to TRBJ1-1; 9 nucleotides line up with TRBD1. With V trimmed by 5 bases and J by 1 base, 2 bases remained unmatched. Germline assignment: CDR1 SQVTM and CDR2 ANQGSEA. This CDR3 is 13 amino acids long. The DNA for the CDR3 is TGCAGCGTTCCGGGACAGGGGAACACTGAAGCTTTCTTT. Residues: CSVPGQGNTEAFF.

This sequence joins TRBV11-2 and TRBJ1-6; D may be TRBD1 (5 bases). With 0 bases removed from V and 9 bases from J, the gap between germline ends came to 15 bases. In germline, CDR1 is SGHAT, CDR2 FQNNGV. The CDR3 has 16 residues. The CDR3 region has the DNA TGTGCCAGCAGCTTAGATCAAGGGGCTAGGGTTTCACCCCTCCACTTT. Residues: CASSLDQGARVSPLHF.

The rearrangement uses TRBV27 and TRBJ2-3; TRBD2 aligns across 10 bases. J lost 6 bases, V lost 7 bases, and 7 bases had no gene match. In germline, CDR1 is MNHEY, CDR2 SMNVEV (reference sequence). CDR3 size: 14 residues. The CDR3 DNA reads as TGTGCCAGCACCTCTAGCGGGAGAGCGGATACGCAGTATTTT. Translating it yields CASTSSGRADTQYF.

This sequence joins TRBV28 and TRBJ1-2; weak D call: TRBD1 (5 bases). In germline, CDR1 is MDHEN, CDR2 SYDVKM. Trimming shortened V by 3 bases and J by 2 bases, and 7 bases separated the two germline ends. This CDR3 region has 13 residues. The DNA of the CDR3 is TGTGCCAGCAGTTTGGGGACGAACTATGGCTACACCTTC. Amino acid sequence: CASSLGTNYGYTF.

CDR3 DNA: TGTGCCAGCAGTTTAAGGACAGGGTGGGGCTACACCTTC. It yields the protein CASSLRTGWGYTF. The chain joins TRBV12-3 or TRBV12-4 to TRBJ1-2, with 8 bases matching TRBD1. Unmatched junction bases numbered 4, after V lost 2 bases and J lost 8 bases. The CDR3 spans 13 residues.

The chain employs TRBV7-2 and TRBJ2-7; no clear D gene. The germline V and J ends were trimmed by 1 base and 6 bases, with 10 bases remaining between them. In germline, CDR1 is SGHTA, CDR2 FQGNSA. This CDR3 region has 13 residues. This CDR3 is CASSLVGFREQYF. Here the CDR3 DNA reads TGTGCCAGCAGCTTAGTAGGGTTTCGCGAGCAGTACTTC.